The rows below give T cell receptor beta chains drawn from one sample of a study of CD8+CD57+ T cells in acquired aplastic anemia. From the reads, TCRdb called clonotypes with MiXCR, one entry per CDR3 protein. The sample has about 200,000 distinct CDR3 sequences; almost 50% are singletons. Input material: sorted CD4+, CD8+, or CD8+CD57+ T cells (not recorded which) from PBMCs. The receptors stem from a human donor with aplastic anemia. CDR3s include the opening cysteine and the closing phenylalanine or tryptophan. A D gene is named only where the DNA matches it firmly. Clone size is not always given. Where it is, it says once, few, many or a class for expanded clones.

once	TRBV10-3	NA	TRBJ1-3	CANTTGGNTIYF	TGTGCCAACACGACAGGCGGAAACACCATATATTTT
NA	TRBV15	NA	TRBJ2-5	CATSRDRVDGETQYF	TGTGCCACCAGCAGAGACAGGGTAGATGGGGAGACCCAGTACTTC
once	TRBV29-1	NA	TRBJ1-2	CSVDYGGYGYTF	TGCAGCGTTGATTACGGGGGCTATGGCTACACCTTC
many	TRBV13	NA	TRBJ2-1	CASSLLIDTSLQTYNEQFF	TGTGCCAGCAGCTTACTAATCGACACTAGCCTCCAGACCTACAATGAGCAGTTCTTC
many	TRBV5-5	NA	TRBJ1-2	CASSLEEEGNYGYTF	TGTGCCAGCAGCTTGGAGGAGGAGGGCAACTATGGCTACACCTTC
many	TRBV2	NA	TRBJ1-5	CASSEGGQPQHF	TGTGCCAGCAGTGAAGGGGGTCAGCCCCAGCATTTT
few	TRBV7-3	NA	TRBJ2-5	CASSRDWPRETQYF	TGTGCCAGCAGCCGAGACTGGCCCCGGGAGACCCAGTACTTC
few	TRBV7-8	NA	TRBJ2-2	CASRAGELFF	TGTGCCAGCAGGGCCGGGGAGCTGTTTTTT
many	TRBV2	TRBD1	TRBJ2-1	CASSEAHRGTGNEQFF	TGTGCCAGCAGTGAAGCGCACAGGGGCACGGGGAATGAGCAGTTCTTC
NA	TRBV7-2	TRBD2	TRBJ2-7	CASSLAFGGDYEQYF	TGTGCCAGCAGCTTAGCCTTCGGGGGGGACTACGAGCAGTACTTC
many	TRBV7-9	NA	TRBJ2-1	CASSLGGPTQFF	TGTGCCAGCAGCTTAGGGGGCCCAACGCAGTTCTTC
NA	TRBV2	NA	TRBJ1-1	CASSEGVGDTEAFF	TGTGCCAGCAGTGAAGGGGTAGGGGACACTGAAGCTTTCTTT
NA	TRBV12-3/TRBV12-4	NA	TRBJ1-4	CASSRIGEKLLF	TGTGCCAGCAGTAGAATTGGAGAAAAACTGCTTTTT
NA	TRBV7-9	TRBD1	TRBJ2-4	CASSLAGTGKKNIQYF	TGTGCCAGCAGCTTAGCGGGGACAGGGAAAAAAAACATTCAGTACTTC
NA	TRBV9	NA	TRBJ2-7	CASSVGISYEQYF	TGTGCCAGCAGCGTGGGCATTTCCTACGAGCAGTACTTC
NA	TRBV29-1	NA	TRBJ2-1	CSVDYTYYNEQLF	TGCAGCGTTGACTACACCTACTACAATGAGCAGCTCTTC
NA	TRBV6-1	NA	TRBJ2-2	CASRPPGTHTGELFF	TGTGCCAGCAGACCGCCCGGGACCCACACCGGGGAGCTGTTTTTT